These T cell receptor beta chains were read from a single sample in a study of cytomegalovirus exposure and HLA in healthy donors. Generated by immunoSEQ multiplex PCR, the TCRdb table keeps only in-frame clones and is missing some. This table has 200,000 or so clones, roughly 82% appearing once. The sequenced material came from PBMCs. These receptor sequences come from a man aged 18 to 35 in good health and CMV-seropositive. CDR3s leave out the opening cysteine and the closing phenylalanine or tryptophan.

cdr3_length v_call cdr3_aa
10 TRBV15 ATSMGGNEQF
11 TRBV28 ASCRQATYGYT
11 TRBV6-4 ASSDSDGGEQF
16 TRBV7-2 ASSLVSSPAGRTGELF
14 TRBV4-3 ASSQDGGTGANVLT
13 TRBV9 ASSVGPQGATEAF
9 TRBV20-1 SARYSVEQF
15 TRBV28 ASSPPPRGGSPVKLF
15 TRBV19 ASTLGNSGMLTGELF
12 TRBV5-1 ASSLRESVDTQY
10 TRBV27 ASRQGFGEQY
11 TRBV30 AWTRRKKETQY
11 TRBV27 ASSFSRGTEAF
13 TRBV6-1 ASRLTYSDTDTQY
11 TRBV4-3 ASSLEPRKTQY
11 TRBV9 ASSVAGETEAF
14 TRBV7-2 ASSPTRSLYQETQY
10 TRBV15 ATQDGGDGYT
13 TRBV28 ASRRVADRGRKLF
13 TRBV6-1 ASSESTGGFYGKY
15 TRBV4-3 ASSPYEAGRRYNEQF
13 TRBV28 ASSPAGTGRRRAF
14 TRBV7-9 ASSSLAGGPSNEQF
11 TRBV18 ASSPNADQPQH
13 TRBV2 ASSEGTSYEETQY
12 TRBV2 ASRDRGGSTEAF
12 TRBV15 ATNGQGESNEQF
13 TRBV5-1 ASQSTSGTNYEQY
13 TRBV6-6 ASSYGTGVNYGYT
14 TRBV7-2 ASSSRGGMWNQPQH
13 TRBV7-6 ASSLGDRGPYEQY
12 TRBV11-1 ASSRPEASGELF
12 TRBV30 AWSGRQGSSGYT
11 TRBV4-3 ASSQDRGTQQY
11 TRBV4-3 ASSPSSWDEQF
11 TRBV4-2 ASSQMTAGGLY
12 TRBV5-1 ASSSDERQNEQF
13 TRBV13 ASSLGSEVATEAF
13 TRBV9 ASSVSGSSYNEQF
13 TRBV19 ASSISSGSPAEQY
14 TRBV5-1 ASSPGTSGRDREQY
12 TRBV10-3 AISEYGQSNIQY
12 TRBV29-1 SVGALQGSETQY